This T cell receptor beta chain stems from a study of CXCR3-negative and CXCR3-positive naive CD8 T cells. General observations from the study: Naive subsets were similarly diverse, while memory CD8+ repertoires were much less diverse. CXCR3-positive naive cells had more hydrophobic TRB CDR3s than CXCR3-negative naive cells.

The CDR3 runs 12 residues. With UMI labels, 5' RACE was used to prepare the TRB cDNA libraries. From the 5' RACE reads, TCRdb lists one entry per CDR3 protein and no DNA. The ten top clones account for under 0.8%, within a sample of 65,000 to 75,000 distinct CDR3 sequences. With respect to this clonotype: Its antigen is undetermined.

The rearrangement uses TRBV12-3 or TRBV12-4 and TRBJ2-2. Sequences were obtained from naive CXCR3+ CD8+ T cells from blood. Subset specified: CD45RO-CCR7+CD27+CD95- naive CD8+ T cells expressing CXCR3 (TNR3+). The sequence was collected from a human donor in good health. Some clones in this sample may be carry-over from other donors' samples. The CDR3 protein is CASSFSGGELFF.